The clone carrying this T cell receptor beta chain was counted many times. The antigen is not known. These data are taken from a study of neurological immune-mediated disorders. The unsorted libraries originated from 2 million PBMCs kept at -80 C. TCRdb reprocessed the 5' RACE reads with MiXCR, giving one entry per CDR3 protein. The data hold about 82,000 distinct CDR3 sequences, with 2% to 3% observed a single time. The CDR3 covers 15 residues. Germline V gives CDR1 SGHRS, CDR2 YFSETQ. V lost 2 bases to trimming and J lost 10 bases, with 21 bases between them. Overall study findings and caveats: On phylogenetic grouping, the repertoires of 18 of 34 multiple sclerosis patients fell within one related-CDR3 cluster, constituting a possible signature.

The specimen sequenced was PBMCs. The source is a young woman with multiple sclerosis. The chain links TRBV5-1 to TRBJ1-1, with D unresolved. The CDR3 sequence is CASSFIQNSREGAFF. Written as DNA, the CDR3 is TGCGCCAGCAGCTTTATCCAAAACAGTCGGGAGGGAGCTTTCTTT.